This entry lists 13 T cell receptor beta chains sequenced from one sample in a study of T cells in Graves' hyperthyroidism and ophthalmopathy. The CDR3 regions of TCR beta were amplified from RNA transcripts. A first-round RT-PCR of the TCR CDR3 used the HTBI primer set. From the multiplex PCR reads, TCRdb called clonotypes with MiXCR, one entry per CDR3 protein. The sample records 400,000 to 550,000 distinct CDR3 sequences, approximately 25% being singletons. The sequenced sample consisted of blood. Receptors originate from a woman under 40 with Graves' ophthalmopathy.

The chain has TRBV12-3 or TRBV12-4 and TRBJ2-7; 10 nucleotides agree with TRBD1. The CDR3 is 14 amino acids. V was clipped by 6 bases and J by 2 bases; unmatched bases: 4. The CDR3 loop reads CASRGTGAAYEQYF. The DNA for the CDR3 is TGTGCCAGCAGGGGGACAGGGGCTGCCTACGAGCAGTACTTC.

This clonotype occurred many times. The genes are TRBV7-3 and TRBJ2-6, with a tentative D call TRBD1 (5 bases). The ends were cut back, 5 bases at V and 1 base at J, with 9 bases in the middle. Germline CDR1 reads SGHTA; CDR2 reads FQGTGA. The CDR3 is 15 residues long. The CDR3 nucleotides read TGTGCCAGCAGCCACGACAGTTCTGGGGCCAACGTCCTGACTTTC. Its protein is CASSHDSSGANVLTF.

V usage is TRBV9 and J usage is TRBJ2-6; no clear D gene. CDR1 is SGDLS and CDR2 is YYNGEE in the germline V gene. The CDR3 is 11 amino acids. V gave up 5 bases and J gave up 10 bases, with 7 bases separating them. The CDR3 region has the DNA TGTGCCAGCAGTGAGTCGAACGTCCTGACTTTC. Residues: CASSESNVLTF.

The chain links TRBV20-1 to TRBJ1-1, with 8 positions matching TRBD1. CDR1 DFQATT and CDR2 SNEGSKA come from the germline V gene (reference sequence). After removal of 4 bases from V and 4 bases from J, the junction contained 8 bases not matched to a gene. The CDR3 spans 14 residues. In nucleotides, the CDR3 is TGCAGTGCTAAGACAGGGGTGGTGATCACTGAAGCTTTCTTT. This encodes CSAKTGVVITEAFF.

This CDR3 is CASSQPGWWEETQYF. Here the CDR3 DNA reads TGTGCCAGCAGCCAACCGGGATGGTGGGAGGAGACCCAGTACTTC. This chain connects TRBV14 to TRBJ2-5; D might be TRBD2 (5 bases). V lost 2 bases and J lost 5, with 15 bases in between. Germline V lookup: CDR1 SGHDN, CDR2 FVKESK. This CDR3 spans 15 amino acids. Using reference TRBV14 and TRBJ2-5 for the parts outside the CDR3, the full variable domain is EAGVTQFPSHSVIEKGQTVTLRCDPISGHDNLYWYRRVMGKEIKFLLHFVKESKQDESGMPNNRFLAERTGGTYSTLKVQPAELEDSGVYFCASSQPGWWEETQYFGPGTRLLVL.

This chain uses TRBV27 with TRBJ2-5, with no clear D. V was pared by 7 bases and J by 2 bases, with 17 bases between. The CDR3 is 15 residues long. Germline-derived CDR1 and CDR2 are MNHEY and SMNVEV (reference sequence). In nucleotides, the CDR3 is TGTGCCAGCAAAATGACTCCTGCAGATCAAGAGACCCAGTACTTC. Its protein is CASKMTPADQETQYF.

The chain joins TRBV3-1 to TRBJ2-4; D is perhaps TRBD1 (6 bases). V gave up 0 bases and J gave up 5 bases, with 14 bases separating them. Germline-derived CDR1 and CDR2 are LGHDT and YNNKEL (reference sequence). CDR3 size: 16 residues. CDR3 sequence reads: CASSQDGGAAQNIQYF. The CDR3 DNA follows: TGTGCCAGCAGCCAAGATGGGGGCGCCGCCCAAAACATTCAGTACTTC.

This clonotype was counted at least ten times. An end of the junction differs from the germline gene, which may be a read error. The chain has TRBV7-8 and TRBJ2-5; TRBD1 is a possible D gene (5 bases). The CDR3 consists of 14 residues. CDR1 is SGHVS and CDR2 is FQNEAQ in the germline V gene. This chain's CDR3 is CASGLRGIPETQYF. CDR3 nucleotide sequence: TGTGCCAGCGGCTTAAGGGGCATCCCAGAGACCCAGTACTTC.

The gene calls are TRBV28 and TRBJ2-7; 8 nucleotides line up with TRBD2. The germline V gene encodes CDR1 MDHEN and CDR2 SYDVKM. V dropped 6 bases and J dropped 7; count of bases not matched to a gene: 11. This CDR3 contains 14 residues. CDR3 residues: CASSLSGIFSEQYF. The CDR3 coding sequence is TGTGCCAGCAGCCTTAGCGGGATCTTCTCTGAGCAGTACTTC.

Details on this clonotype: This may be a read error, as it is one base from a much larger clone. The V call is TRBV12-3 or TRBV12-4, the J call TRBJ1-1; the D gene is possibly TRBD1 (6 bases). The CDR3 runs to 12 residues. The CDR3 is CARSFGQFEAFF. CDR3 bases: TGTGCCCGCAGCTTCGGACAGTTTGAAGCTTTCTTT.

In its sample, this clonotype was seen many times. V and J are TRBV20-1 and TRBJ2-5; TRBD1 agrees at 9 bases. CDR3 length: 15 residues. J lost 0 bases, V lost 2 bases, and 4 bases had no gene match. Germline V gives CDR1 DFQATT, CDR2 SNEGSKA (reference sequence). In nucleotides, the CDR3 is TGCAGTGCTAGATGGACAGGGGTCTACCAAGAGACCCAGTACTTC. It translates to CSARWTGVYQETQYF.

This clonotype was recorded at least ten times. This rearrangement joins TRBV20-1 to TRBJ2-7, with TRBD2 matching 9 bases. Per germline, CDR1 DFQATT and CDR2 SNEGSKA (reference sequence). J gave up 2 bases and V 4 bases, and 15 bases lay outside the gene matches. This CDR3 has 17 residues. The CDR3 nucleotides are TGCAGTGCTACCTCCCCCGGTGGCGGGGGGGCTACCTACGAGCAGTACTTC. Its protein product is CSATSPGGGGATYEQYF.

This clonotype has just a few counts. V gene TRBV28 combines with J gene TRBJ1-2; the D gene is possibly TRBD1 (5 bases). The CDR3 totals 11 residues. Trimming took 8 bases from V and 8 from J, leaving 12 bases between them. Looked up from germline, CDR1 is MDHEN and CDR2 is SYDVKM. The CDR3 bases are TGTGCCAGCTACAGGCGTGGCGGCTACACCTTC. Translation: CASYRRGGYTF.